Listed below are T cell receptor beta chains from one sample, sequenced in a study of T-cell memory formation after mild COVID-19. TCRdb fed the 5' RACE reads into MiXCR, producing one record per CDR3 protein. The data show 150,000 or so distinct CDR3 sequences, with about 9.9% seen just once and roughly 3.8% held by the top ten. Source material: PBMCs or a T cell subset sorted from them (not recorded which). The receptors originated from a man between 18 and 29 years old who had mild COVID-19 (a few samples of this study predate the infection). Cell type and time point are not known. Each CDR3 is given with its conserved first and last residue. D genes are given only for firm matches. Size tells how often a clone was seen (once, few, many) or the class of an expanded clone, and some rows leave it out.

DNA	CDR3	V	size	J	D
TGTGCCAGCAGCTTGCAGGGCGGGGAAAAACTGTTTTTT	CASSLQGGEKLFF	TRBV5-4	few	TRBJ1-4	NA
TGTGCCAGCAGTTTACAGGGGGCGGCCTATGGCTACACCTTC	CASSLQGAAYGYTF	TRBV12-3/TRBV12-4	NA	TRBJ1-2	TRBD1
TGTGCCAGCAGTTTAGACGGGGTCGGAAACACCATATATTTT	CASSLDGVGNTIYF	TRBV12-3/TRBV12-4	many	TRBJ1-3	NA
TGCGCCAGCAGCCCCGGCGGAGGCAATGAGCAGTTCTTC	CASSPGGGNEQFF	TRBV5-1	few	TRBJ2-1	NA
TGTGCCAGCAGCGCAATAAATGGACAGGGCACGCAGTATTTT	CASSAINGQGTQYF	TRBV11-2	few	TRBJ2-3	TRBD1
TGTGCCAGCACCTCGGGCCGGAACTTCCCAGCCTACTATGGCTACACCTTC	CASTSGRNFPAYYGYTF	TRBV12-3/TRBV12-4	NA	TRBJ1-2	NA
TGTGCCAGCACCCCCCGGCCTAGCCGGGGGGAGACCCAGTACTTC	CASTPRPSRGETQYF	TRBV6-2/TRBV6-3	few	TRBJ2-5	NA
TGTGCCAGCACCACCGGGGCCAGTTTGGAGCAGTACTTC	CASTTGASLEQYF	TRBV7-9	NA	TRBJ2-7	NA
TGCGCCAGCAGCCAAGAGTTACAGGGGGCGACCGGGGAGCTGTTTTTT	CASSQELQGATGELFF	TRBV4-1	many	TRBJ2-2	TRBD1
TGTGCCAGCAGTTACGGGCAAAGGGACTCCCATCTGGCCAAAAACATTCAGTACTTC	CASSYGQRDSHLAKNIQYF	TRBV6-2/TRBV6-3	NA	TRBJ2-4	NA
TGCGCCAGCAGCTTGGAAGCGGCCAGCTCGGAGACCCAGTACTTC	CASSLEAASSETQYF	TRBV5-1	many	TRBJ2-5	NA
TGTGCCAGCAGCTTAGACCCAGGGTTTCGGGACAGAATCACCGCCAAGTACTTC	CASSLDPGFRDRITAKYF	TRBV7-8	NA	TRBJ2-5	TRBD1
TGTGCCAGCAGTAATCATCCCGGGACAGGGGGCTCACCCCTCCACTTT	CASSNHPGTGGSPLHF	TRBV6-6	many	TRBJ1-6	TRBD1
TGTGCCAGCAGCCGGATCCCCGACCCCCTGGGGACAGCTGAAGCTTTCTTT	CASSRIPDPLGTAEAFF	TRBV6-6	few	TRBJ1-1	TRBD1
TGTGCCACCCCGGACAGGGCTGAAGCTTTCTTT	CATPDRAEAFF	TRBV3-1	NA	TRBJ1-1	TRBD1
TGTGCCAGCAGGACAGGGGAGTGGTATGGCTACACCTTC	CASRTGEWYGYTF	TRBV6-5	NA	TRBJ1-2	TRBD1
TGTGCCACCAGTGATGTAGGTGGAGAGACCCAGTACTTC	CATSDVGGETQYF	TRBV24-1	NA	TRBJ2-5	NA
TGTGCCAGCAGCCAAGTTTGGGCTAGCGGGGGGGCCACAGATACGCAGTATTTT	CASSQVWASGGATDTQYF	TRBV3-1	NA	TRBJ2-3	TRBD2
TGTGCCAGCAGTTACGGAGGGACCATGAACACTGAAGCTTTCTTT	CASSYGGTMNTEAFF	TRBV6-5	few	TRBJ1-1	NA
TGTGCCAGCAGTACACCGGGAACCCAAGAGACCCAGTACTTC	CASSTPGTQETQYF	TRBV12-3/TRBV12-4	many	TRBJ2-5	NA
TGTGCCAGCAGCTCCGGGACTAGCTCAGATACGCAGTATTTT	CASSSGTSSDTQYF	TRBV7-9	few	TRBJ2-3	TRBD2
TGTGCCAGCAGCTTAACTGGCGGGGGAGCCACAGATACGCAGTATTTT	CASSLTGGGATDTQYF	TRBV7-2	few	TRBJ2-3	TRBD2
TGTGCCAGCAGCTTAGTTGGGACTAGCGGGGCGGTCCAAGAGACCCAGTACTTC	CASSLVGTSGAVQETQYF	TRBV7-6	many	TRBJ2-5	TRBD2
TGTGCCAGCAAACCTACGCTAGCCAAAAACATTCAGTACTTC	CASKPTLAKNIQYF	TRBV6-2/TRBV6-3	many	TRBJ2-4	NA
TGCGCCAGCAGAGAGAGTAGCAATCAGCCCCAGCATTTT	CASRESSNQPQHF	TRBV5-1	once	TRBJ1-5	NA
TGTGCCAGCAGTTTAGCGGTAGGACTAGCGGTGTCCACTCAAGAGACCCAGTACTTC	CASSLAVGLAVSTQETQYF	TRBV12-3/TRBV12-4	many	TRBJ2-5	TRBD2
TGTGCCAGCACCGGGACAGCGACTGAAGCTTTCTTT	CASTGTATEAFF	TRBV6-2/TRBV6-3	few	TRBJ1-1	TRBD1
TGTGCCAGCAGCTTGGAGGGGCTAACACCCCAGCATTTT	CASSLEGLTPQHF	TRBV5-5	NA	TRBJ1-5	NA
TGCGCCAGCAGCCAGCCGTTAGCGGGCACAGATACGCAGTATTTT	CASSQPLAGTDTQYF	TRBV4-1	NA	TRBJ2-3	NA
TGCAGTGCTAGCAAGTACCAAGAGACCCAGTACTTC	CSASKYQETQYF	TRBV20-1	few	TRBJ2-5	NA
TGTGCCAGCAGCCTACTCGGGACAGGGGTGGGGGAGCTGTTTTTT	CASSLLGTGVGELFF	TRBV7-3	few	TRBJ2-2	TRBD1
TGCGCCAGCAGCGTCCGGGACAGGGGGTACAATGAGCAGTTCTTC	CASSVRDRGYNEQFF	TRBV5-1	many	TRBJ2-1	TRBD1
TGCAGCGTTGTCAGGGGCGCGGGAGATACGCAGTATTTT	CSVVRGAGDTQYF	TRBV29-1	NA	TRBJ2-3	NA
TGCAGTGCTAGAGCGGGGTTAGGGGAACCTAACTATGGCTACACCTTC	CSARAGLGEPNYGYTF	TRBV20-1	NA	TRBJ1-2	NA
TGTGCCAGCAGCTTGAACAGGAACACCGGGGAGCTGTTTTTT	CASSLNRNTGELFF	TRBV7-6	many	TRBJ2-2	NA
TGTGCCAGTACCCCGGAGACAGGCTATCAAGAGACCCAGTACTTC	CASTPETGYQETQYF	TRBV28	few	TRBJ2-5	NA
TGCGCCAGCAGCCAAACGAGACAGGGCATGGAGTATTTT	CASSQTRQGMEYF	TRBV4-3	NA	TRBJ2-3	TRBD1
TGTGCCAGCAGTTTAAGCCCTCAGATCCTGAGGGAGACCCAGTACTTC	CASSLSPQILRETQYF	TRBV12-3/TRBV12-4	NA	TRBJ2-5	NA
TGTGCCAGCAGACCTACTAGCGGGGGAGATACGCAGTATTTT	CASRPTSGGDTQYF	TRBV12-3/TRBV12-4	NA	TRBJ2-3	TRBD2
TGTGCCAGCAGCCCTCGGGACAGGGGACGTGAGCAGTTCTTC	CASSPRDRGREQFF	TRBV5-6	NA	TRBJ2-1	TRBD1
TGTGCCAGCAGCAGAACTCGTTGGAATGAGCAGTTCTTC	CASSRTRWNEQFF	TRBV7-2	many	TRBJ2-1	NA
TGCGCCAGCAGCTTGGCAACAAACAGAGATACGCAGTATTTT	CASSLATNRDTQYF	TRBV5-1	NA	TRBJ2-3	NA
TGCAGCGCACAAAGAGCAGCGACGGGGACCCAGTACTTC	CSAQRAATGTQYF	TRBV29-1	NA	TRBJ2-5	NA
TGTGCCAGCAGCTCCGTCGGACAGGGGAGAGGAGAAGAGACCCAGTACTTC	CASSSVGQGRGEETQYF	TRBV9	NA	TRBJ2-5	TRBD1
TGTGCCAGCAGCCCCGGGACACGCAGCTCCTACAATGAGCAGTTCTTC	CASSPGTRSSYNEQFF	TRBV11-2	NA	TRBJ2-1	NA
TGTGCCTGGACAGGGGTCGCGAACTATGGCTACACCTTC	CAWTGVANYGYTF	TRBV30	few	TRBJ1-2	NA
TGCGCCAGCAGCCAAGCCTCGTCCGGGACAAGCCAAGAGTGGCAGTACTTC	CASSQASSGTSQEWQYF	TRBV4-1	NA	TRBJ2-7	NA